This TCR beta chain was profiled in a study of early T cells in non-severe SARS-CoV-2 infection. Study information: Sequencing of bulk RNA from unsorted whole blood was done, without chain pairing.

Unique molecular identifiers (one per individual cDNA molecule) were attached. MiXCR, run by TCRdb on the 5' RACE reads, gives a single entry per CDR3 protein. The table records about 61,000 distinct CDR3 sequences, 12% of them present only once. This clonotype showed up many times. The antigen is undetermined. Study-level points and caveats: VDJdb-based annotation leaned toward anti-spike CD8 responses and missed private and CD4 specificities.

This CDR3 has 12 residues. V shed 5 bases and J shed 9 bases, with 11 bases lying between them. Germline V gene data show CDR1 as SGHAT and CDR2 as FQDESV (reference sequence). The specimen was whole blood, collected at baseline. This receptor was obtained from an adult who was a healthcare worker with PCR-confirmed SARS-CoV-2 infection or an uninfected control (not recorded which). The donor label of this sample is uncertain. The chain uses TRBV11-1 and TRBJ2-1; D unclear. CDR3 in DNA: TGTGCCAGCAGCACCAACTCCGCTGAGCAGTTCTTC. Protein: CASSTNSAEQFF.